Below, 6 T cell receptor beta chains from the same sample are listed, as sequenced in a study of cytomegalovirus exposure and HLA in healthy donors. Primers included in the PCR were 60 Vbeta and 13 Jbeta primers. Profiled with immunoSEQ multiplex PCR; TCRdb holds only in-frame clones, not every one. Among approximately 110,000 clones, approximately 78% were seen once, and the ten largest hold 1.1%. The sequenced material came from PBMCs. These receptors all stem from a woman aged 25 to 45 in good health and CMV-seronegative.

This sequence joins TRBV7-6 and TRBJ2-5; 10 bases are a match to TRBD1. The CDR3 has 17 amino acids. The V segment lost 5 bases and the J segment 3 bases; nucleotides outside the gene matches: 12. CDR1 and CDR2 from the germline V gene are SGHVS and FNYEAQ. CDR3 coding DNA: TGTGCCAGCAGCGGGCGGGACAGGGGATTTCTTGAAGAGACCCAGTACTTC. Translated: CASSGRDRGFLEETQYF.

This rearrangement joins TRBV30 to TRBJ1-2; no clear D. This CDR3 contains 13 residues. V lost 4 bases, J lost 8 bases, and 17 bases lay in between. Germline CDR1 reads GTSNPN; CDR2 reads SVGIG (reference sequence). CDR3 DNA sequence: TGTGCCTGGACTGGAGGAGGGTTGGGAGGCTACACCTTC. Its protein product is CAWTGGGLGGYTF.

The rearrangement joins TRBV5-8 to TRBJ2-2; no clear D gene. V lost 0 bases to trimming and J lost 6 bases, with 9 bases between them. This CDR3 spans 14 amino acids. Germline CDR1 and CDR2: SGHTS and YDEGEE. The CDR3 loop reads CASSLDSSAGELFF. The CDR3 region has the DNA TGTGCCAGCAGCTTGGACAGTTCGGCCGGGGAGCTGTTTTTT.

CDR3 sequence reads: CASSVVTGETQYF. The DNA for the CDR3 is TGTGCCAGCAGCGTAGTTACGGGGGAGACCCAGTACTTC. The rearrangement links TRBV9 to TRBJ2-5; D is perhaps TRBD2 (5 bases). Germline CDR1 SGDLS, CDR2 YYNGEE. V was pared by 0 bases and J by 5 bases, with 8 bases between. This CDR3 spans 13 amino acids.

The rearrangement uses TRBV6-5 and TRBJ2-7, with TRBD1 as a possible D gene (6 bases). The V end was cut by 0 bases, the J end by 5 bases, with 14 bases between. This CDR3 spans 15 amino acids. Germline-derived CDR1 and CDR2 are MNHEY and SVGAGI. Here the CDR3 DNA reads TGTGCCAGCAGTTACTCACGGACAGTAAGGAACGAGCAGTACTTC. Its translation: CASSYSRTVRNEQYF.

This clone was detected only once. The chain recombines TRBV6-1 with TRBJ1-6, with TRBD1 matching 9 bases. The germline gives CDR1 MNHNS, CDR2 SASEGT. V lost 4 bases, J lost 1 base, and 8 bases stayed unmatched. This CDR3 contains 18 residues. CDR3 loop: CASSGDREKRSYNSPLHF. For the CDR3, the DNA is TGTGCCAGCAGTGGGGACAGGGAAAAGAGATCCTATAATTCACCCCTCCACTTT.